This paragraph reports one T cell receptor (beta chain). Its antigen has not been determined. No base quality information exists; no much larger clone differs at one position. CDR1 SQVTM and CDR2 ANQGSEA are derived from the germline V gene. Taken from cysteine to phenylalanine, the CDR3 has 14 residues. The CDR3 DNA has 42 bases and is translated from base 1. V is shortened by 0 bases, J by 2 bases, and the region joining them spans 9 bases. The CDR3 regions of human TCRbeta chains were analyzed by immunosequencing. The authors' analysis ran thus. Repertoire TCRs were checked for matches against a reference library of SARS-CoV-2-specific TCRs that had been generated using the MIRA antigen-specificity platform. Breadth was defined as the fraction of unique TCRs that were SARS-CoV-2-associated, and depth was defined as the fraction of total T cells that were SARS-CoV-2-associated. Using the MIRA data, each spike-specific TCR was assigned both to the spike region to which the TCR was reactive and to a CD4 or CD8 class. Log10-transformed breadth and depth values were compared by one-way ANOVA with Sidak's multiple comparisons tests. In its TCRdb copy, this immuneACCESS table keeps in-frame sequences only and misses some clones. Where compared with another copy, unresolved V genes explain less than half of these, and the others have no known cause. Clone size and V and J calls were adopted from that table, with D and trimming inferred from the DNA. Here the sample has more than 85,000 clones; approximately 89% occur a single time. The ten most abundant clones make up 35% to 55% of the sample.

The meaning of the sample's time point label: about 28 days (+/-7) after the second vaccine dose. AZD1222 recipients with second doses at about 4 weeks or about 12 weeks were pooled, because spike-specific TCR depth and breadth did not differ between schedules. Vaccinee samples came from UK trials COV001 and COV002, including a single-blind randomized controlled phase 2/3 trial of AZD1222 (ChAdOx1 nCoV-19) in healthy adults. For TCRbeta chain sequencing, PBMC samples were collected from trial participants at day 0 and at day 28 after the second dose. This record belongs to a study of T cell responses to AZD1222 COVID-19 vaccine (dated by TCRdb to the early 2020s). At the level of the whole study: A total of approximately 250 trial participants underwent TCR sequencing, of whom 207 had received two doses of AZD1222 and approximately 26 had received two doses of the MenACWY control vaccine. Trial participants were enrolled by age into subgroups of 18-55, 56-69 and 70-plus years, and about 150, 27 and 61 TCR-sequenced participants, respectively, were included in these subgroups. What the study reported, not specific to this receptor: Participants were mostly white British and included more females than males, and it was suggested by the authors that clonal diversity may have been underestimated. Conclusions about previously exposed vaccinees are limited because only 5 or 6 AZD1222 recipients were SARS-CoV-2 seropositive at baseline. Spike-specific TCR breadth and depth rose significantly after two AZD1222 doses compared with day 0 and with MenACWY recipients. Reportedly, close to half of the unique spike-specific TCRs recognized epitopes lying outside the regions that are mutated in the B.1.351 and B.1.1.7 variants. CD4 TCRs associated with the vaccine covered the entire spike protein, and the dominant responses were in regions 160-218 and 743-854. Because no day 14 peak-response samples were available, repertoires were characterized only after the peak T cell response. The 56-69-year group was small, and its depth increase did not reach significance, likely because of low power.

The chain links TRBV29-1 with TRBJ2-3; the D segment cannot be called with confidence. The sequence was obtained from an adult who received the AZD1222 COVID-19 vaccine. This specimen was peripheral blood, taken 28 days after the second AZD1222 dose. The CDR3 sequence is CSVEDSDDTDTQYF. The DNA sequence is given as TGCAGCGTTGAAGATTCAGACGACACAGATACGCAGTATTTT.